The 24 T cell receptor beta chains reported below all come from one sample, sequenced in a study of T cell responses to AZD1222 COVID-19 vaccine. The data were produced by immunoSEQ multiplex PCR, yet TCRdb's version contains in-frame clones alone and is incomplete. The table shows roughly 110,000 clones, with more than 70% occurring only once. Sequencing was performed on peripheral blood, taken on day 0 of AZD1222 vaccination. The receptors originated from an adult in good health.

The CDR3 DNA reads as TGCGCCAGCAGCCCTCTACACCGGGGTTCACCCCTCCACTTT. Translated: CASSPLHRGSPLHF. V is TRBV10-2 and J is TRBJ1-6; D not certain. Germline values: CDR1 WSHSY, CDR2 SAAADI. The CDR3 totals 14 residues. Trimming removed 6 bases at V and 9 bases at J, with 15 bases between.

The genes are TRBV3-1 (or the pseudogene TRBV3-2) and TRBJ1-1; 10 nucleotides match TRBD1. Trimming at V came to 2 bases and at J to 10 bases, leaving 13 bases not matched to a gene. The CDR3 spans 16 residues. Germline-derived CDR1 and CDR2 are LGHDT and YNNKEL (reference sequence). The CDR3 DNA reads TGTGCCAGCAGCCAAACCCAGGACAGGGGGAGAAGGGGAGCTTTCTTT. Its protein product is CASSQTQDRGRRGAFF.

The CDR3 nucleotides read TGTGCCAGCAGCTTACACGGTTTGGGGACTAATGAAAAACTGTTTTTT. Amino acid sequence: CASSLHGLGTNEKLFF. The chain is built from TRBV7-3 and TRBJ1-4; D uncertain. Trimming pared 2 bases from V and 2 bases from J, leaving 12 bases between. Germline lookup yields CDR1 SGHTA and CDR2 FQGTGA. CDR3 length: 16 amino acids.

The genes are TRBV7-3 and TRBJ2-3; 11 positions agree with TRBD2. V shed 5 bases, J shed 2 bases, and the junction held 15 bases outside the gene matches. The CDR3 consists of 19 residues. The germline V gene encodes CDR1 SGHTA and CDR2 FQGTGA. The CDR3 here is CASSAPEVAGGLPTDTQYF. The DNA for the CDR3 is TGTGCCAGCAGCGCTCCCGAAGTAGCGGGAGGGCTCCCCACAGATACGCAGTATTTT.

This chain links TRBV14 with TRBJ2-7; D may correspond to TRBD1 or TRBD2 (5 bases each). Germline values: CDR1 SGHDN, CDR2 FVKESK. Between the trimmed V and J ends, which lost 4 bases and 0 bases, there was a span of 10 bases. This CDR3 is built from 14 residues. The CDR3 sequence: CASSRDGSSYEQYF. CDR3 in DNA: TGTGCCAGCAGCCGGGACGGCAGCTCCTACGAGCAGTACTTC.

The chain couples TRBV28 to TRBJ1-6, with a possible D match to TRBD1 (5 bases). The CDR3 totals 15 residues. The germline V gene has CDR1 MDHEN and CDR2 SYDVKM. V lost 7 bases to trimming and J lost 10 bases, with 20 bases between them. The DNA of the CDR3 is TGTGCCAGCATCCCGTTTGGGGCTACGGAATCACCCCTCCACTTT. Translated, it gives CASIPFGATESPLHF.

The chain joins TRBV7-9 to TRBJ1-4; unclear D gene. The CDR3 length is 15 residues. Germline V gene lookup returns CDR1 SEHNR and CDR2 FQNEAQ (reference sequence). V shed 4 bases and J shed 8 bases, with 17 bases lying between them. CDR3 protein: CASSSEPLIGEKLFF. In DNA, the CDR3 is TGTGCCAGCAGCTCCGAACCCTTAATTGGGGAAAAACTGTTTTTT.

This clone was detected once. V gene TRBV12-5 combines with J gene TRBJ2-1; possibly TRBD1 for D (5 bases). The V end lost 5 bases, the J end lost 4 bases, and 18 bases lay between the germline ends. CDR3 length: 16 residues. From germline, CDR1 is LGHNT and CDR2 FRNRAP. The CDR3 DNA reads TGTGCTAGTGGTCCCCGGTTAGGGGCCTTGTACAATGAGCAGTTCTTC. This sequence encodes CASGPRLGALYNEQFF.

This rearrangement joins TRBV5-6 to TRBJ2-5; the D gene is possibly TRBD1 (6 bases). V was clipped by 3 bases and J by 5 bases, with 17 bases between them. Germline V lookup: CDR1 SGHDT, CDR2 YYEEEE. The CDR3 runs 15 residues. This CDR3 reads CASSWGTTGSETQYF. The CDR3 DNA sequence: TGTGCCAGCAGCTGGGGGACGACAGGCTCGGAGACCCAGTACTTC.

The chain recombines TRBV5-6 with TRBJ1-2, with D perhaps matching TRBD1 (5 bases). The V gene's germline CDR1 is SGHDT and CDR2 YYEEEE. V dropped 3 bases and J dropped 6 bases, with 18 bases sitting between them. The CDR3 has 15 residues. DNA for the CDR3: TGTGCCAGCAGCTCCCTCTGGGGGGAGCCTAATGGCTACACCTTC. This translates into CASSSLWGEPNGYTF.

This clone has only a few counts. CDR3 amino acids: CASSPGQRSAEAFF. The CDR3 nucleotides are TGTGCCAGCAGCCCGGGACAGCGAAGCGCTGAAGCTTTCTTT. This sequence joins TRBV5-6 and TRBJ1-1, with 7 bases fitting TRBD1. The V gene's germline CDR1 is SGHDT and CDR2 YYEEEE. V trimming: 4 bases; J trimming: 6 bases; junction bases outside the gene matches: 9. The CDR3 contains 14 residues.

Details on this clone: A read error may produce the germline difference seen at one junction end. The chain combines TRBV7-6 with TRBJ1-3; D unresolved. CDR3 size: 15 residues. The germline V gene encodes CDR1 SGHVS and CDR2 FNYEAQ. CDR3 sequence: CASSLQTSSGSTIYF. The CDR3 bases are TGTGCCAGCAGCTTACAAACAAGCTCTGGAAGCACCATATATTTT.

V is TRBV5-1 and J is TRBJ2-3, with 10 bases lining up with TRBD2. V dropped 4 bases and J dropped 8; count of bases not matched to a gene: 7. Germline values: CDR1 SGHRS, CDR2 YFSETQ. The CDR3 loop spans 14 amino acids. Here the CDR3 reads CASSLAGVGGTQYF. The DNA for the CDR3 is TGCGCCAGCAGCCTAGCGGGAGTAGGTGGTACGCAGTATTTT.

The rearrangement links TRBV7-3 to TRBJ2-1; weak D call: TRBD1 (6 bases). This CDR3 has 13 residues. Deletions cut 2 bases from V and 7 bases from J, with 9 bases between. The V gene's germline CDR1 is SGHTA and CDR2 FQGTGA. CDR3 bases: TGTGCCAGCAGCTTACCCGGGACAAATGAGCAGTTCTTC. It yields the protein CASSLPGTNEQFF.

The chain combines TRBV12-5 with TRBJ1-2; D is undetermined. With 3 bases removed from V and 2 bases from J, the gap between germline ends came to 10 bases. This CDR3 is 14 amino acids long. Per the germline V gene, CDR1 is LGHNT and CDR2 is FRNRAP. The CDR3 reads CASGLDPGNYGYTF. The CDR3 DNA follows: TGTGCTAGTGGTTTAGACCCGGGAAACTATGGCTACACCTTC. The full variable domain, rest sourced from reference TRBV12-5 and TRBJ1-2, is DARVTQTPRHKVTEMGQEVTMRCQPILGHNTVFWYRQTMMQGLELLAYFRNRAPLDDSGMPKDRFSAEMPDATLATLKIQPSEPRDSAVYFCASGLDPGNYGYTFGSGTRLTVV.

The CDR3 spells CASSVGGTGGQPQHF. The CDR3, as DNA: TGTGCCAGCAGCGTTGGGGGGACCGGGGGTCAGCCCCAGCATTTT. The chain uses TRBV7-2 and TRBJ1-5, with D perhaps matching TRBD1 (5 bases). This CDR3 has 15 residues. The germline V gene encodes CDR1 SGHTA and CDR2 FQGNSA. The V end was cut by 5 bases, the J end by 6 bases, with 17 bases between.

J is TRBJ2-2 and V is TRBV7-3, with D possibly matching TRBD1 (5 bases). The germline V gene encodes CDR1 SGHTA and CDR2 FQGTGA. Trimming took off 5 bases at V and 7 bases at J, with 20 bases between the two ends. CDR3 length: 16 residues. CDR3 nucleotide sequence: TGTGCCAGCAGCCGATTTGATGGGGCGGAGTACGGGGAGCTGTTTTTT. This gives the protein CASSRFDGAEYGELFF. Complete variable domain (other parts from reference TRBV7-3 and TRBJ2-2): GAGVSQTPSNKVTEKGKYVELRCDPISGHTALYWYRQSLGQGPEFLIYFQGTGAADDSGLPNDRFFAVRPEGSVSTLKIQRTERGDSAVYLCASSRFDGAEYGELFFGEGSRLTVL.

The J gene is TRBJ2-3, the V gene TRBV24-1, with D perhaps TRBD1 (5 bases). V lost 9 bases, J lost 0 bases, and 12 bases lay in between. There are 14 residues in the CDR3. Looked up from germline, CDR1 is KGHDR and CDR2 is SFDVKD. The CDR3 loop is CATGDRDSTDTQYF. Written as DNA, the CDR3 is TGTGCCACCGGAGACAGAGATAGCACAGATACGCAGTATTTT.

This clone has just one count. This chain links TRBV7-9 with TRBJ1-2; D not resolved. V was pared by 8 bases and J by 4 bases, with 14 bases between. This CDR3 is 13 amino acids long. Looked up from germline, CDR1 is SEHNR and CDR2 is FQNEAQ (reference sequence). CDR3 bases: TGTGCCAGCCGTCGAGAGAGCGTCTATGGCTACACCTTC. Amino acid sequence: CASRRESVYGYTF.

The J gene is TRBJ2-7, the V gene TRBV28; D gene ambiguous. V gave up 5 bases and J gave up 4 bases, with 6 bases separating them. The CDR3 is made up of 11 amino acids. Looked up from germline, CDR1 is MDHEN and CDR2 is SYDVKM. This chain's CDR3 is CASSTQYEQYF. The CDR3 DNA reads as TGTGCCAGCAGTACCCAGTACGAGCAGTACTTC.

The CDR3: CASSLKLAGAYNEQFF. As DNA, the CDR3 is TGTGCCAGCAGCTTAAAACTAGCGGGGGCCTACAATGAGCAGTTCTTC. The genes are TRBV7-9 and TRBJ2-1, with 11 bases identical to TRBD2. With V trimmed by 2 bases and J by 2 bases, 2 bases remained unmatched. This CDR3 is 16 amino acids long. Germline-derived CDR1 and CDR2 are SEHNR and FQNEAQ (reference sequence).

The chain combines TRBV10-3 with TRBJ1-1; 12 nucleotides align to TRBD1. Germline-derived CDR1 and CDR2 are ENHRY and SYGVKD. J gave up 4 bases and V 10 bases, and 10 bases lay outside the gene matches. The CDR3 totals 15 residues. CDR3 DNA: TGTGCCACCAGACCGGGACAGGGGGCGCCCACTGAAGCTTTCTTT. Translated: CATRPGQGAPTEAFF.

This clone came up once. The V gene is TRBV28, the J gene TRBJ2-3; TRBD2 matches 10 bases. CDR1 and CDR2 from the germline V gene are MDHEN and SYDVKM. V was clipped by 5 bases and J by 4 bases; unmatched bases: 9. This CDR3 is built from 16 residues. CDR3 bases: TGTGCCAGCAGTCCCCTTACTAGCGGGATCCCAGATACGCAGTATTTT. Its translation is CASSPLTSGIPDTQYF.

The rearrangement joins TRBV28 to TRBJ1-4; 7 nucleotides agree with TRBD1. The CDR3 is 15 amino acids. J was trimmed by 6 bases and V by 5 bases; bases with no gene match: 9. Germline V CDR1 and CDR2: MDHEN, SYDVKM. The chain's CDR3 is CASSAQQGFHEKLFF. The CDR3 DNA is TGTGCCAGCAGTGCCCAACAGGGGTTCCATGAAAAACTGTTTTTT.